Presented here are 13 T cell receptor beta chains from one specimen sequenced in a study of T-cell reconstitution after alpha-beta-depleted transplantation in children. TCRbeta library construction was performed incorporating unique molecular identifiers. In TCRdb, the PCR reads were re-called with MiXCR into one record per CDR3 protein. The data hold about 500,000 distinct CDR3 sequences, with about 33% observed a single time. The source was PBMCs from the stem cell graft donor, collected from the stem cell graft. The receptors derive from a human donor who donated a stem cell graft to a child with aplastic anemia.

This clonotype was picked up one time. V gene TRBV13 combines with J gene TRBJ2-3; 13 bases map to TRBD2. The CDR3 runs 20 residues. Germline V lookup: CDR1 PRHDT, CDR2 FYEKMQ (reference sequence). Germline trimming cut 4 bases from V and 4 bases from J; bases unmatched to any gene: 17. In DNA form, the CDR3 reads TGTGCCAGCAGCTCACGGACTAGCGGGAGAGACGGGCGTGGCGCAGATACGCAGTATTTT. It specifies CASSSRTSGRDGRGADTQYF.

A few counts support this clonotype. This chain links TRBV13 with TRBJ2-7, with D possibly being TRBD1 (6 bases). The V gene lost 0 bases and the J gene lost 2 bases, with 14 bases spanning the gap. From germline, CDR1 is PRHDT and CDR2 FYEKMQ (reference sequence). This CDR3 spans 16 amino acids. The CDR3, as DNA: TGTGCCAGCAGCTTAGGTACGCTCGGACAGACCTACGAGCAGTACGTC. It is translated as CASSLGTLGQTYEQYV.

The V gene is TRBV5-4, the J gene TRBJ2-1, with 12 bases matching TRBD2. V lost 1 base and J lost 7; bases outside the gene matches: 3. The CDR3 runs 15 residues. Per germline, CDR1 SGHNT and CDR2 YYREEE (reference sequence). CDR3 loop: CASSLPLAGGNEQFF. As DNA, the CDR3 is TGTGCCAGCAGCTTGCCGCTAGCGGGAGGGAATGAGCAGTTCTTC.

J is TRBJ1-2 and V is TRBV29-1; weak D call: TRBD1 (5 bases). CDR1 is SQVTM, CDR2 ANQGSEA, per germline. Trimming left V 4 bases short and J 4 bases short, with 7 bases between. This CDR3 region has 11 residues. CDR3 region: CSVGDLYGYTF. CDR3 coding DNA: TGCAGCGTTGGGGACCTCTATGGCTACACCTTC.

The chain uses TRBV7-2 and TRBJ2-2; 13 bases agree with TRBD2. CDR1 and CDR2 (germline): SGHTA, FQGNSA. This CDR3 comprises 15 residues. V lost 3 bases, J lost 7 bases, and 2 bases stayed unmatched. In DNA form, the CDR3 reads TGTGCCAGCAGCTTTAGGACTAGCGGGAGCGGGGAGCTGTTTTTT. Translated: CASSFRTSGSGELFF.

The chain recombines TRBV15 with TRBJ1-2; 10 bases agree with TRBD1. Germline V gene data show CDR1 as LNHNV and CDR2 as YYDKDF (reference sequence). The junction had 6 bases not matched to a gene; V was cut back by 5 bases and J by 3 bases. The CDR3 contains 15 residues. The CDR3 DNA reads TGTGCCACCAGCCTCCGGACAGGGGGTGACTATGGCTACACCTTC. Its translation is CATSLRTGGDYGYTF.

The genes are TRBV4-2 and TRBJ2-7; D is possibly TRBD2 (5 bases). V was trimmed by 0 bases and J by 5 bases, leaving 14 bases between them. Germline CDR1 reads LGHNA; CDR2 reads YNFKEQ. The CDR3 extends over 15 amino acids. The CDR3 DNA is TGTGCCAGCAGCCAAGATGGGCTAGCCGTGAACGAGCAGTACTTC. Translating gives CASSQDGLAVNEQYF.

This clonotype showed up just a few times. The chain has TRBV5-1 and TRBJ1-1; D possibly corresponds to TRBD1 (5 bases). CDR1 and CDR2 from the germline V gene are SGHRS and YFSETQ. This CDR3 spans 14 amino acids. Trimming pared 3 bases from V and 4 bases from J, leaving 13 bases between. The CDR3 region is CASSSRPGSTEAFF. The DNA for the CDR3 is TGCGCCAGCAGCTCAAGACCAGGGAGCACTGAAGCTTTCTTT.

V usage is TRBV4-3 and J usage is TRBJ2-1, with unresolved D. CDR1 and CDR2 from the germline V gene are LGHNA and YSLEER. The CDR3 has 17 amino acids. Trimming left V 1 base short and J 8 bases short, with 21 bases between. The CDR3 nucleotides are TGCGCCAGCAGCCAAGTTTTTTCGAACTTGGCGGCCCATGAGCAGTTCTTC. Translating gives CASSQVFSNLAAHEQFF.

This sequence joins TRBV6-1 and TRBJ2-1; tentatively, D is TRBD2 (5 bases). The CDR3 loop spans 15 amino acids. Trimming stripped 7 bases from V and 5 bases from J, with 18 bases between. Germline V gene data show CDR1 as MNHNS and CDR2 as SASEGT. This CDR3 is CASTPLAGLDNEQFF. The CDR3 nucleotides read TGTGCCAGCACGCCCCTGGCGGGCTTAGACAATGAGCAGTTCTTC.

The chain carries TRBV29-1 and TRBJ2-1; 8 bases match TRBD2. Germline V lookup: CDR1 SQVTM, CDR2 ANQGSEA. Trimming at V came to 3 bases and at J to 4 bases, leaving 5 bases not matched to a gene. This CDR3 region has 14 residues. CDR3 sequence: CSVDIAGRYNEQFF. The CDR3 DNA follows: TGCAGCGTTGACATAGCGGGAAGATACAATGAGCAGTTCTTC.

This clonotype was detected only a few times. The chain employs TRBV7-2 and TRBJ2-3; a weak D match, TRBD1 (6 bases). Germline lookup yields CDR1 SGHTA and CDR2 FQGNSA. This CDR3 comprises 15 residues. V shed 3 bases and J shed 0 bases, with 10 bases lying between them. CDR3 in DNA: TGTGCCAGCAGCTTCCCGGGACAAAGCACAGATACGCAGTATTTT. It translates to CASSFPGQSTDTQYF. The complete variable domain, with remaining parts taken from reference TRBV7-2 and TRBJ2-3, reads GAGVSQSPSNKVTEKGKDVELRCDPISGHTALYWYRQSLGQGLEFLIYFQGNSAPDKSGLPSDRFSAERTGGSVSTLTIQRTQQEDSAVYLCASSFPGQSTDTQYFGPGTRLTVL.

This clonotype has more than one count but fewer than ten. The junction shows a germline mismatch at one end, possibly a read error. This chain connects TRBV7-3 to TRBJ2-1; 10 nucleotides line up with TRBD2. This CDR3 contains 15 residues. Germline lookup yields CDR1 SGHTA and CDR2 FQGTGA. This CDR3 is CASRLKAGGHNEQFF. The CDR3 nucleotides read TGTGCCAGCAGATTAAAAGCGGGAGGGCATAATGAGCAGTTCTTC.